This T cell receptor beta chain is from a study of monozygotic twins with inflammatory bowel disease. The germline V gene has CDR1 MNHEY and CDR2 SMNVEV (reference sequence). CDR3 size: 18 residues. Whole-blood RNA isolation (total RNA) proceeded without T cell sorting. cDNA for TCRalpha and TCRbeta was amplified by nested PCRs of 15 to 20 then 8 to 10 cycles. TCRdb reanalyzed the 5' RACE reads and collapses them to one entry per CDR3 protein, without DNA. The table lists some 130,000 distinct CDR3 sequences, with approximately 1.2% in the top ten. On this clonotype itself: Antigen: not known.

Points from the study as a whole: Part of the variability in patient repertoires may have come from differing immunosuppressive treatments.

The sample comprised blood. This rearrangement joins TRBV27 to TRBJ2-2; TCRdb's D call, TRBD2, is unchecked because there is no DNA. The receptor was derived from a human donor with ulcerative colitis or Crohn's disease, or a healthy co-twin of an affected twin (not recorded which). CDR3 region: CASTGRKTWTAQTGELFF.